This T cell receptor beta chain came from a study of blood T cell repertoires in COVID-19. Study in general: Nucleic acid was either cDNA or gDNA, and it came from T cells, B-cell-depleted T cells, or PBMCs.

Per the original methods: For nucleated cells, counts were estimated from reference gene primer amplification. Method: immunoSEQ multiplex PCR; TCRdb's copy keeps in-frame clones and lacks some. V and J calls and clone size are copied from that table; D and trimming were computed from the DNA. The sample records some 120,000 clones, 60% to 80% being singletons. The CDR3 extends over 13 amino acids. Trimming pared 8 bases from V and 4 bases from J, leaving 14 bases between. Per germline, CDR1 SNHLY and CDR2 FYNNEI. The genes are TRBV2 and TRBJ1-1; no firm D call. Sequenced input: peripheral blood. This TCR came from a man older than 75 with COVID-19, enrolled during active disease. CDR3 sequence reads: CASEERQLTEAFF. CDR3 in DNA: TGTGCCAGCGAAGAACGACAACTCACTGAAGCTTTCTTT.